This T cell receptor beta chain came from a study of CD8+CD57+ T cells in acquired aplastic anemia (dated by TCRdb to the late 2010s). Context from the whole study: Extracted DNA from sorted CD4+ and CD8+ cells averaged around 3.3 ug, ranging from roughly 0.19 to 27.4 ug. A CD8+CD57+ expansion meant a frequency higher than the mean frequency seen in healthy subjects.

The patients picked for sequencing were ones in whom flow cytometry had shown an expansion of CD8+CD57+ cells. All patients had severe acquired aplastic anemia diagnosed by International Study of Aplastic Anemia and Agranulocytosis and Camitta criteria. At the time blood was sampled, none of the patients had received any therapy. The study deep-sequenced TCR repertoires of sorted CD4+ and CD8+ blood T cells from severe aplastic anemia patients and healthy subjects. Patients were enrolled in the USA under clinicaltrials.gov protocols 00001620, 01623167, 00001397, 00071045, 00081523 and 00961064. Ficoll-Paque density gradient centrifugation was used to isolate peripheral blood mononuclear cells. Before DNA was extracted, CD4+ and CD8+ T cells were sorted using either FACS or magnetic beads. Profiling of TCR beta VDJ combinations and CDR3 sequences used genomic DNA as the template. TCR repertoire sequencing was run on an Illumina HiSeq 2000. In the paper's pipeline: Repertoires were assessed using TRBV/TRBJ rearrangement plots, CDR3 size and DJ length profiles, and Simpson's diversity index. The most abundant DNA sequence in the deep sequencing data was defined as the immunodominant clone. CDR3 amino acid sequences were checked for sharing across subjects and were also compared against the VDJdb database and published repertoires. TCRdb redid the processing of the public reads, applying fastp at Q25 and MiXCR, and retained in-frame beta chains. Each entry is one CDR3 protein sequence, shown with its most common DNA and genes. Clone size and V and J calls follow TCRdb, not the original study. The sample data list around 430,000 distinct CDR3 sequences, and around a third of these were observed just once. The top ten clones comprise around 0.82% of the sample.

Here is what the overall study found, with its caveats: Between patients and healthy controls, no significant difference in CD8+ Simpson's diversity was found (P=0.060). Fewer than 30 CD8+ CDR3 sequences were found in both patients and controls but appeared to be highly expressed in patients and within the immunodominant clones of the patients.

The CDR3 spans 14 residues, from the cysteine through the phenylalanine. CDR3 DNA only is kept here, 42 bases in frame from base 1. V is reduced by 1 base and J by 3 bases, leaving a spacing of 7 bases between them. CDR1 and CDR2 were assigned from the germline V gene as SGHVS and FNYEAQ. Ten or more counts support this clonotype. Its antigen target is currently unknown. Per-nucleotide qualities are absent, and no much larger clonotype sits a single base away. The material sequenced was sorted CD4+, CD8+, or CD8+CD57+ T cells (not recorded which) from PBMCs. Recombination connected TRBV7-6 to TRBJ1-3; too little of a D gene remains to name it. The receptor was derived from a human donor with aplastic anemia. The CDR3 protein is CASSLVDGGNTIYF. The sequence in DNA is TGTGCCAGCAGCTTAGTCGACGGTGGAAACACCATATATTTT.